The 12 T cell receptor beta chains below all came from one sample that was sequenced in a study of shared clonotypes between healthy human individuals. Using immunoSEQ multiplex PCR, the repertoire was profiled, and TCRdb retains in-frame clones only, with some absent. This sample carries about 510,000 clones, more than 65% of them seen once, and the ten largest clones take about an eighth. The sample taken for sequencing was PBMCs. Every receptor here comes from a woman aged 40 to 50 in good health. Some clones in this sample may be carry-over from other donors' samples.

The V and J genes are TRBV13 and TRBJ2-3, with D perhaps TRBD2 (5 bases). V was cut by 7 bases and J by 2 bases, with 19 bases left in between. The CDR3 spans 16 residues. Germline lookup yields CDR1 PRHDT and CDR2 FYEKMQ (reference sequence). The CDR3 spells CASTLTAVSSTDTQYF. The DNA of the CDR3 is TGTGCCAGCACCCTCACAGCGGTGAGCTCCACAGATACGCAGTATTTT.

The chain employs TRBV19 and TRBJ2-5; D is ambiguous. V lost 3 bases, J lost 1 base, and 9 bases lay in between. The CDR3 totals 14 residues. Germline loops: CDR1 LNHDA, CDR2 SQIVND (reference sequence). The CDR3, as DNA: TGTGCCAGTAGTATGCGGCAGTCCCAAGAGACCCAGTACTTC. Its protein is CASSMRQSQETQYF. Full variable domain (rest looked up from reference TRBV19 and TRBJ2-5): DGGITQSPKYLFRKEGQNVTLSCEQNLNHDAMYWYRQDPGQGLRLIYYSQIVNDFQKGDIAEGYSVSREKKESFPLTVTSAQKNPTAFYLCASSMRQSQETQYFGPGTRLLVL.

J is TRBJ2-6 and V is TRBV19; D gene unclear. Looked up from germline, CDR1 is LNHDA and CDR2 is SQIVND (reference sequence). V was cut by 5 bases and J by 1 base, with 12 bases left in between. CDR3 length: 16 amino acids. The CDR3 loop is CASSPILGSGANVLTF. Here the CDR3 DNA reads TGTGCCAGTAGTCCGATCTTGGGGTCTGGGGCCAACGTCCTGACTTTC. The variable domain in full, with the rest retrieved from reference TRBV19 and TRBJ2-6, is DGGITQSPKYLFRKEGQNVTLSCEQNLNHDAMYWYRQDPGQGLRLIYYSQIVNDFQKGDIAEGYSVSREKKESFPLTVTSAQKNPTAFYLCASSPILGSGANVLTFGAGSRLTVL.

The chain combines TRBV21-1 with TRBJ2-6. TRBV21-1 is a known pseudogene. The CDR3 loop spans 13 amino acids. In DNA, the CDR3 is TGTGCCAGCAGACGAAAAGGGGCCAACGTCCTGACTTTC. Its protein product is CASRRKGANVLTF.

The chain combines TRBV6-6 with TRBJ2-5; D remains unclear. The CDR3 contains 13 residues. Germline CDR1 MNHNY, CDR2 SVGAGI (reference sequence). V was shortened by 1 base and J by 2 bases, with 5 bases between the two germline ends. CDR3 coding DNA: TGTGCCAGCAGTTACTTGGCGCAAGAGACCCAGTACTTC. This translates into CASSYLAQETQYF.

The CDR3 here is CASSPPFWTSDSYEQYF. CDR3 coding DNA: TGTGCCAGCAGCCCGCCCTTTTGGACTAGCGACTCCTACGAGCAGTACTTC. V and J are TRBV7-8 and TRBJ2-7; 9 nucleotides agree with TRBD2. The V gene end was trimmed by 5 bases and the J gene end by 0 bases; junction bases not matched to a gene: 11. CDR3 size: 17 residues. Germline CDR1 and CDR2: SGHVS and FQNEAQ.

The CDR3 coding sequence is TGTGCCATCAGCCCTTCCGTAGAGACCCAGTACTTC. This encodes CAISPSVETQYF. The chain combines TRBV10-3 with TRBJ2-5; D remains unclear. Trimming cost V 6 bases and J 4 bases, with 9 bases left between them. The germline CDR1 and CDR2 sequences are ENHRY and SYGVKD. The CDR3 is 12 residues long.

The V call is TRBV7-2, the J call TRBJ2-2, with D unclear. V lost 5 bases, J lost 2 bases, and 12 bases lay in between. Looked up from germline, CDR1 is SGHTA and CDR2 is FQGNSA. The CDR3 is made up of 15 amino acids. The CDR3 region has the DNA TGTGCCAGCAGCCCGACTGGGCAAAACACCGGGGAGCTGTTTTTT. As protein: CASSPTGQNTGELFF.

This sequence joins TRBV5-4 and TRBJ1-2; D unresolved. Trimming removed 0 bases at V and 1 base at J, with 16 bases between. Per germline, CDR1 SGHNT and CDR2 YYREEE (reference sequence). This CDR3 spans 17 amino acids. The CDR3: CASSLVGPAHFNYGYTF. As DNA, the CDR3 is TGTGCCAGCAGCTTGGTTGGGCCAGCGCACTTTAACTATGGCTACACCTTC. Full variable domain (missing parts from reference TRBV5-4 and TRBJ1-2): ETGVTQSPTHLIKTRGQQVTLRCSSQSGHNTVSWYQQALGQGPQFIFQYYREEENGRGNFPPRFSGLQFPNYSSELNVNALELDDSALYLCASSLVGPAHFNYGYTFGSGTRLTVV.

This clone was seen just once. The chain couples TRBV30 to TRBJ2-5; tentative D call: TRBD2 (5 bases). The CDR3 is 12 residues long. The germline V gene encodes CDR1 GTSNPN and CDR2 SVGIG (reference sequence). The V end lost 4 bases, the J end lost 5 bases, and 11 bases lay between the germline ends. CDR3 sequence reads: CAWTRERETQYF. In DNA form, the CDR3 reads TGTGCCTGGACAAGGGAGCGCGAGACCCAGTACTTC.

The J gene is TRBJ2-3, the V gene TRBV6-1; D perhaps matches TRBD1 (5 bases). Germline V gene sequence: CDR1 MNHNS, CDR2 SASEGT. V was cut by 11 bases and J by 0 bases, with 15 bases left in between. The CDR3 sequence is 14 residues long. CDR3 sequence (DNA): TGTGCCGGGGCTAGGGATCCTAGCACAGATACGCAGTATTTT. Amino acids: CAGARDPSTDTQYF.

V gene TRBV9 combines with J gene TRBJ1-1, with D unclear. Trimming removed 5 bases at V and 4 bases at J, with 15 bases between. Germline lookup yields CDR1 SGDLS and CDR2 YYNGEE. The CDR3 spans 14 residues. CDR3: CASSNSGGFTEAFF. CDR3 DNA sequence: TGTGCCAGCAGTAACTCAGGTGGGTTCACTGAAGCTTTCTTT.